This TCR beta chain originates from a study of shared clonotypes between healthy human individuals. Method: immunoSEQ multiplex PCR; TCRdb's copy keeps in-frame clones and lacks some. Here the sample spans approximately 2.5 million clones, 80% to 95% being singletons. Regarding the study as a whole: It was only blood that was sampled, and tissue repertoires likely differ. The four-donor shared clonotypes exceeded non-shared clonotypes in generation probability, with non-shared ones scoring lower.

The CDR3 totals 13 residues. Germline lookup yields CDR1 SGHTA and CDR2 FQGTGA. Trimming pared 5 bases from V and 8 bases from J, leaving 15 bases between. This clone was seen only a few times. The antigen is not known. Sequencing used naive CD4+ T cells from PBMCs. This sample's subset: CD45RA+ positively selected. This TCR was sampled from a man younger than 35 in good health. Some clones in this sample may be carry-over from other donors' samples. This chain links TRBV7-3 with TRBJ1-2, with D possibly matching TRBD1 (6 bases). CDR3 sequence: CASSLQGGGGYTF. The CDR3 DNA sequence: TGTGCCAGCAGCCTACAGGGAGGTGGAGGCTACACCTTC.